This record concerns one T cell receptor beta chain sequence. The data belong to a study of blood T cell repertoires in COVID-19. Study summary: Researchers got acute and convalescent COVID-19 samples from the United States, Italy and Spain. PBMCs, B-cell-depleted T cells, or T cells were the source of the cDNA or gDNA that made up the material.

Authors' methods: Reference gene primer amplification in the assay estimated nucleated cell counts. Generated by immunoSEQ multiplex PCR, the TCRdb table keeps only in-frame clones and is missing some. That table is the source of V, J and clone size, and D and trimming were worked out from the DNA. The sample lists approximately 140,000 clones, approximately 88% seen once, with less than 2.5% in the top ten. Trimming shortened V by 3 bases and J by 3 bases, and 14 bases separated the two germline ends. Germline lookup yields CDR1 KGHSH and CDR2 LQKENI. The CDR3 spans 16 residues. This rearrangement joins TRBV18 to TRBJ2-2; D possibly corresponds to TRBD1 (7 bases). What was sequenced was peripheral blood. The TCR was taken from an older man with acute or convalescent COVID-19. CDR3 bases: TGTGCCAGCTCACCTTCGACAGGGACTGACACCGGGGAGCTGTTTTTT. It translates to CASSPSTGTDTGELFF.